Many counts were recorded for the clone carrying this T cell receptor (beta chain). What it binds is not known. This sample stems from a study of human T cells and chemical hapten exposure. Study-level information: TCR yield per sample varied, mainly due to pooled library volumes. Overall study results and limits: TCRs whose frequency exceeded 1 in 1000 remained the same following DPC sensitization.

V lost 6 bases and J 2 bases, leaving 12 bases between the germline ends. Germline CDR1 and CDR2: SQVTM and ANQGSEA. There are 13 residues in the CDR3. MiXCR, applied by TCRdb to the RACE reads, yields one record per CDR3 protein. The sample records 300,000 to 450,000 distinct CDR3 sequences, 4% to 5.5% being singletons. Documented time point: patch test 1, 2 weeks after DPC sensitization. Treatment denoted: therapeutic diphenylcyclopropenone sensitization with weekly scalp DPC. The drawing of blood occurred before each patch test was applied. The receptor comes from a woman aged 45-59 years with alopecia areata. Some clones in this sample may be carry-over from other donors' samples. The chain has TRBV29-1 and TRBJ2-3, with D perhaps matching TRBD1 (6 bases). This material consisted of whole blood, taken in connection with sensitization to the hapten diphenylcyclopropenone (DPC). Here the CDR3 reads CSVPDSPTDTQYF. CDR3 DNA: TGCAGCGTCCCGGACAGTCCCACAGATACGCAGTATTTT.